This T cell receptor beta chain was identified in a study of T cells in Graves' hyperthyroidism and ophthalmopathy. What was amplified from RNA transcripts were TCR beta CDR3 regions. HTBI primers were used for first-round RT-PCR of the TCR CDR3. From the multiplex PCR reads, TCRdb called clonotypes with MiXCR, one entry per CDR3 protein. This table holds hundreds of thousands of distinct CDR3 sequences, about 15% found once. V lost 3 bases to trimming and J lost 6 bases, with 18 bases between them. The CDR3 extends over 15 amino acids. The germline V gene encodes CDR1 SGHTS and CDR2 YDEGEE. This clonotype has just a few counts. The antigen remains unidentified. Notes on the study in general: Stable hyperthyroidism was separated from ophthalmopathy by a model based on 13 V-J features. Blood also contained most expanded thyroid clonotypes above 0.001.

The sequencing sample was made of blood. The sequence was collected from a man younger than 35 with Graves' ophthalmopathy. The J gene is TRBJ2-5, the V gene TRBV5-8; D gene unclear. This chain's CDR3 is CASSSFLLQKQTQYF. DNA for the CDR3: TGTGCCAGCAGCTCCTTCCTACTACAAAAGCAGACCCAGTACTTC.